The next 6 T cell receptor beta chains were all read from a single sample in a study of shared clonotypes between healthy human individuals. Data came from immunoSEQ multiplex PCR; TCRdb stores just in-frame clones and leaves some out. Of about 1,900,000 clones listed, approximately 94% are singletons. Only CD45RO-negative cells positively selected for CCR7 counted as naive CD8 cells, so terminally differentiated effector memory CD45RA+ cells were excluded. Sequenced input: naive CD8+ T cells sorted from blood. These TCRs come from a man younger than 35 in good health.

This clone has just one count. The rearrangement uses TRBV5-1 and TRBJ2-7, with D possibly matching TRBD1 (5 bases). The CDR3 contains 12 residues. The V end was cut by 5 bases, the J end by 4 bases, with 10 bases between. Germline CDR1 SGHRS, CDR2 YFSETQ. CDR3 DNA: TGCGCCAGCAGGTTCGACAGTTACGAGCAGTACTTC. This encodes CASRFDSYEQYF.

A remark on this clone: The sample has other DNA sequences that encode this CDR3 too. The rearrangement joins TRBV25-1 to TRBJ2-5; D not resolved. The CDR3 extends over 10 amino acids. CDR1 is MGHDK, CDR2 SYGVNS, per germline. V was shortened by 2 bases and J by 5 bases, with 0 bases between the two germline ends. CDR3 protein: CASSEETQYF. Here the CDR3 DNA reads TGTGCCAGCAGTGAAGAGACCCAGTACTTC.

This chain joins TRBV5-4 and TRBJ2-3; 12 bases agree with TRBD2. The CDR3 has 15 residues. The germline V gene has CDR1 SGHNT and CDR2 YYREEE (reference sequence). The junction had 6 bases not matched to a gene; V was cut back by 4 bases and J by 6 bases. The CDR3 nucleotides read TGTGCCAGCAGCGTCTTAGGGACTAGCGGGGATACGCAGTATTTT. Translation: CASSVLGTSGDTQYF.

The CDR3, as DNA: TGTGCCAGTAGTATAGATCCCCCCGATTATAGCAATCAGCCCCAGCATTTT. Its translation is CASSIDPPDYSNQPQHF. The chain joins TRBV19 to TRBJ1-5, with no clear D. Looked up from germline, CDR1 is LNHDA and CDR2 is SQIVND (reference sequence). V was shortened by 0 bases and J by 0 bases, with 12 bases between the two germline ends. This CDR3 contains 17 residues.

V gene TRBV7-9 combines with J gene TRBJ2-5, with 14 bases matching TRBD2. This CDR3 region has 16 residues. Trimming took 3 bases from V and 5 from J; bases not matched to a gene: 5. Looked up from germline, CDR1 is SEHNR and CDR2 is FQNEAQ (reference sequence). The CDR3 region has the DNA TGTGCCAGCAGCTTCCCGGGACTAGCGGGAGTGGAGACCCAGTACTTC. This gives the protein CASSFPGLAGVETQYF.

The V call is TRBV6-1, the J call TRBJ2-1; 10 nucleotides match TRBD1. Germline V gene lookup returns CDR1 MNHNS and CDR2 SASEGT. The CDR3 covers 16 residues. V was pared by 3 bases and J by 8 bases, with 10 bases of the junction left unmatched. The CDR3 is CASSDLFGTGVHEQFF. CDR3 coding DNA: TGTGCCAGCAGTGACCTTTTCGGGACAGGGGTCCATGAGCAGTTCTTC.